This T cell receptor (beta chain) was captured by sequencing in a study of graft-versus-host responses after intestinal transplantation (dated by TCRdb to the early 2020s). About the study as a whole: The transplants that recipients got were multivisceral, liver-intestinal, or isolated intestinal. Anti-thymocyte globulin induction was given to all recipients, followed by maintenance tacrolimus and steroids for approximately 3 years. After intestinal transplantation, graft-versus-host and host-versus-graft alloreactive T cell clones were followed in the graft, circulation and bone marrow using bulk TCR-beta CDR3 sequencing. To identify alloreactive clones, pre-transplant mixed lymphocyte reaction products were sequenced and then compared with unstimulated pre-transplant donor and recipient T cells. The cohort enrolled some 24 intestinal transplant recipients, one of whom was a retransplant, and 3 patients without pretransplant specimens were excluded. Donor T cell macrochimerism was defined as a peak of at least 4% donor T cells among recipient peripheral blood mononuclear cells. Instead of going to the commercial service, samples from a few later patients were sequenced in-house on an Illumina MiSeq and processed with MiXCR. Summary of the overall study and its limitations: Early after transplant, peak levels of circulating GvH clones were associated with declines in HvG clones. High GvH to HvG T cell clonal ratios were observed in the allografts of patients with donor T cell macrochimerism. GvH clones were detected in recipient bone marrow, and some of these GvH clones were observed earlier in ileal mucosa or blood, consistent with an intestinal mucosal origin. The conclusions were limited by the relatively low number and heterogeneity of the intestinal transplant patients.

Library preparation used the immunoSEQ multiplex PCR assay. In most patients, genomic DNA was isolated using the Qiagen DNeasy Blood and Tissue Kit and sent frozen to Adaptive Biotechnologies for TCR sequencing. For most patients, high-throughput TCR-beta CDR3 sequencing of genomic DNA was performed by Adaptive Biotechnologies. Regarding the original processing steps: TCR sequencing data were retrieved from Adaptive's ImmunoSEQ software for roughly 20 patients, whereas a few other patients were processed with MiXCR and VDJtools. To correct CD4 versus CD8 sorting errors, sequences present in both subsets at a frequency ratio below 5:1 were removed. CDR3 nucleotide sequences shared between donor and recipient were removed because the origin of such sequences could not be assigned. To count as alloreactive, a clone needed at least 2-fold expansion over unstimulated cells and a minimum CFSE-low frequency of 0.002% (template counts) or 0.001% (read counts). A clone was considered mappable if detected in the sequenced pre-transplant spleen, lymph node, or MLR CFSE-low populations of the donor or recipient. Cumulative frequency of alloreactive clones was calculated as a percentage of all sequences weighted by copy number. Drawn from immuneACCESS, this table holds only the in-frame rearrangements with V and J called that TCRdb kept. Clones are partly lost; checked studies trace under half to an unresolved V gene and leave the rest unexplained. V, J and clone size are those of that table, while D and trimming were read from the DNA. In all, the sample holds more than 100,000 clones, and about 95% of those were seen once. The ten largest clones add up to more than 3% of the sample.

The time point label on this specimen signifies: cells obtained before transplantation from donor or recipient. CD3+CD4+ and CD3+CD8+ populations were FACS-sorted from unstimulated pre-transplant donor and recipient cells taken from spleen or lymph nodes. In regard to this clone: The antigen it recognizes is unknown. Mismatch with germline at one junction end may stem from a read error.

The CDR3 runs 15 residues from the cysteine to the phenylalanine. Left in the record is the CDR3 DNA by itself, 45 bases read in frame from the first base. CDR1 SGHRS and CDR2 YFSETQ were looked up in the germline V gene. Sequences were derived from unstimulated CD8+ T cells sorted from spleen or lymph node cells, sampled before intestinal transplant. The origin of this receptor is a human donor who received an intestinal transplant. The chain uses TRBV5-1 and TRBJ1-3, with 10 bases aligning to TRBD1. The CDR3 loop reads CASSWGQGRGNTIYF. The sequenced DNA is TGTGCCAGCAGTTGGGGACAGGGGCGAGGAAACACCATATATTTT.